Sequencing of this T cell receptor beta chain was carried out in a study of T cells in Graves' hyperthyroidism and ophthalmopathy. General study results and limits: A model of 13 V-J pairs discriminated ophthalmopathy from stable hyperthyroidism.

This CDR3 contains 20 residues. V shed 4 bases, J shed 0 bases, and the junction held 13 bases outside the gene matches. Germline-derived CDR1 and CDR2 are SGDLS and YYNGEE. Amplification of TCR beta CDR3 regions was performed using RNA transcripts as template. HTBI primers were used for first-round RT-PCR of the TCR CDR3. TCRdb re-analysed the multiplex PCR reads in MiXCR, keeping a single row per CDR3 protein. The sample consists of 250,000 to 300,000 distinct CDR3 sequences, more than 14% of them appearing once. The table lists this clonotype with many counts. Its specificity is unknown. The chain combines TRBV9 with TRBJ2-5, with TRBD2 identical over 15 bases. What was sequenced was blood. The receptor comes from a woman in her 40s with Graves' hyperthyroidism that later progressed to Graves' ophthalmopathy. The CDR3 region has the DNA TGTGCCAGCAGCAGAGCCCCGGGACTAGCGGGAGGATGGGACCAAGAGACCCAGTACTTC. This encodes CASSRAPGLAGGWDQETQYF.